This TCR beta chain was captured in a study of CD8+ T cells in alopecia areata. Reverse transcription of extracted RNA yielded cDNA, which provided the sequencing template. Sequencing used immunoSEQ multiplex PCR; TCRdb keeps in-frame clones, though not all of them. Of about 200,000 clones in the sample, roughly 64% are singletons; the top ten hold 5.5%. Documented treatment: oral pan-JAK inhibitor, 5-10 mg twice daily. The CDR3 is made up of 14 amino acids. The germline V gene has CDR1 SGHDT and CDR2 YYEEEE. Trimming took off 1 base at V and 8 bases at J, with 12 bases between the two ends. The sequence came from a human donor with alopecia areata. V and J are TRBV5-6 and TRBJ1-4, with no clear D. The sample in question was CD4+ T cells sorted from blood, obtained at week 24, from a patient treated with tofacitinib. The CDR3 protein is CASSLRGAFEKLFF. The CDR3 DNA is TGTGCCAGCAGCTTGCGGGGAGCATTCGAAAAACTGTTTTTT.